This TCR beta chain was observed in a study of blood T cell repertoires in COVID-19 (dated by TCRdb to 2019 to 2021). Some background on the complete study: Samples covering the acute and convalescent phases of COVID-19 were provided by collaborators in the United States, Italy and Spain. The material from the prospective study consisted of cDNA or gDNA derived from T cells, B-cell-depleted T cells, or PBMCs. The dataset comprised deeply sampled blood TCRbeta repertoires from subjects exposed to, actively infected with, or recovered from COVID-19. The repertoires were made available in a free public database intended to serve as a resource for research on the immune response to SARS-CoV-2. Samples were obtained from the ongoing ImmuneRACE study (first 160 participants) and from 1,254 subjects provided by 6 global collaborators. A de-identified subject ID, COVID-19 status, age in years and sex were almost always included in the sample metadata. Where available, HLA class I and class II types were obtained from metadata supplied by the sample provider rather than from assay-based typing.

Comment on this clone: Its antigen specificity is not known. No base quality information exists; no much larger clone differs at one position.

TCRbeta CDR3 regions were amplified from genomic DNA using the immunoSEQ Assay, a bias-controlled multiplex PCR. Per the source publication's procedure: The number of nucleated cells in each sample was estimated from the amplification of reference gene primers within the assay. To quantify the absolute abundance of each unique TCRbeta CDR3 rearrangement, sequence reads were collapsed and filtered. For each sample, productive Simpson clonality was calculated by taking the square root of Simpson's diversity index across productive rearrangements. The immuneACCESS repertoire file appears here via TCRdb, limited to in-frame rearrangements. These files lack a portion of the clones; in checked studies, under half of the deficit traces to unresolved V genes, and the cause of the others is not known. From that table come the V and J calls and clone size; the DNA was used to work out D and trimming. Here the sample has more than 200,000 clones; approximately 83% occur a single time. Of the sample, 2% to 3% is held by the ten largest clones.

Whole blood was collected in K2EDTA tubes by collaborating institutions according to the institutions' own protocols. Collaborator samples were shipped for TCRbeta analysis as frozen whole blood, isolated PBMCs, or DNA extracted from either sample type. Measured from the cysteine to the phenylalanine, the CDR3 is 17 residues long. The kept DNA is CDR3 alone, 51 bases in frame from the first base. CDR1 LGHNA and CDR2 YSLEER were looked up in the germline V gene. Clipping removes 1 base from V and 3 bases from J, with 7 as the unmatched junction base count. Findings and caveats that apply to the study as a whole: The amount of clinical and demographic metadata varied by source and participant and was provided uncurated.

The rearranged chain carries TRBV4-3 and TRBJ2-1, with 9 bases in between that match TRBD1. The TCR originated in a woman aged 40 to 50 with active or convalescent COVID-19. The sequenced material came from peripheral blood. CDR3 reads: CASSQGTMGQGYNEQFF. The DNA sequence is given as TGCGCCAGCAGCCAAGGGACAATGGGACAGGGCTACAATGAGCAGTTCTTC.